Each of the 18 T cell receptor beta chains below was sequenced from the same sample in a study of T cell repertoires in cytomegalovirus infection. Antigens of these TCRs are unknown. TCRdb reprocessed the reads via MiXCR and lists one record per CDR3 protein. The sample lists around 300,000 distinct CDR3 sequences, less than 25% occurring once. The sequencing here drew on cultured PBMCs, taken from culture after CMV antigen stimulation. The receptors were gathered from a human donor in good health (CMV status not recorded). Some clones in this sample may be carry-over from other donors' samples.

This clonotype was observed many times. This rearrangement joins TRBV7-2 to TRBJ2-3; TRBD2 agrees at 7 bases. The junction had 8 bases not matched to a gene; V was cut back by 5 bases and J by 6 bases. Germline CDR1 and CDR2: SGHTA and FQGNSA. CDR3 length equals 14 residues. CDR3 nucleotide sequence: TGTGCCAGCAGCCCTATAGCGGGTGGGGATACGCAGTATTTT. Translating it yields CASSPIAGGDTQYF.

The rearrangement links TRBV3-1 to TRBJ1-1; D is undetermined. Deletions cut 3 bases from V and 5 bases from J, with 13 bases between. CDR1 and CDR2 (germline): LGHDT, YNNKEL (reference sequence). The CDR3 covers 14 residues. DNA for the CDR3: TGTGCCAGCAGCCAGGTGGAGGCTAAGACTGAAGCTTTCTTT. It encodes CASSQVEAKTEAFF. Looking up the rest from reference TRBV3-1 and TRBJ1-1 gives the full variable domain: DTAVSQTPKYLVTQMGNDKSIKCEQNLGHDTMYWYKQDSKKFLKIMFSYNNKELIINETVPNRFSPKSPDKAHLNLHINSLELGDSAVYFCASSQVEAKTEAFFGQGTRLTVV.

The chain employs TRBV4-3 and TRBJ1-1; 8 bases match TRBD1. The CDR3 extends over 14 amino acids. Germline CDR1 reads LGHNA; CDR2 reads YSLEER. With V trimmed by 1 base and J by 3 bases, 1 base remained unmatched. DNA of the CDR3: TGCGCCAGCAGCCAAGTGACAGGGGACACTGAAGCTTTCTTT. Residues: CASSQVTGDTEAFF.

The chain has TRBV19 and TRBJ1-3; tentatively, D is TRBD1 (5 bases). V was cut by 4 bases and J by 4 bases, with 8 bases left in between. The CDR3 totals 13 residues. Germline CDR1 is LNHDA and CDR2 is SQIVND (reference sequence). The CDR3 sequence: CASSRDSGNTIYF. Here the CDR3 DNA reads TGTGCCAGTAGTAGGGACTCGGGAAACACCATATATTTT. Variable domain in full (rest from reference TRBV19 and TRBJ1-3): DGGITQSPKYLFRKEGQNVTLSCEQNLNHDAMYWYRQDPGQGLRLIYYSQIVNDFQKGDIAEGYSVSREKKESFPLTVTSAQKNPTAFYLCASSRDSGNTIYFGEGSWLTVV.

A few counts support this clonotype. V is TRBV4-3 and J is TRBJ1-2; D gene unclear. The CDR3 runs to 12 residues. Germline CDR1 is LGHNA and CDR2 is YSLEER. V lost 0 bases and J lost 8, with 7 bases in between. The CDR3 bases are TGCGCCAGCAGCCAAGATGAAAGGGGCTACACCTTC. This gives the protein CASSQDERGYTF.

Only a few counts were recorded for this clonotype. This chain links TRBV7-6 with TRBJ1-2; possible D gene TRBD1, 5 bases. From germline, CDR1 is SGHVS and CDR2 FNYEAQ. The CDR3 sequence is 14 residues long. With 5 bases removed from V and 2 bases from J, the gap between germline ends came to 12 bases. The CDR3 coding sequence is TGTGCCAGCAGCCCAGACGACAGCAACTATGGCTACACCTTC. This codes for CASSPDDSNYGYTF.

The chain couples TRBV20-1 to TRBJ1-5; no firm D call. CDR3 length equals 16 residues. The V gene lost 0 bases and the J gene lost 4 bases, with 16 bases spanning the gap. Germline V CDR1 and CDR2: DFQATT, SNEGSKA (reference sequence). The CDR3 here is CSARDPGWVRNQPQHF. CDR3 bases: TGCAGTGCTAGAGATCCCGGGTGGGTTCGGAATCAGCCCCAGCATTTT.

The chain links TRBV6-2 or TRBV6-3 to TRBJ2-2; 8 nucleotides align to TRBD1. The CDR3 contains 16 residues. CDR1 is MNHEY, CDR2 SVGEGT, per germline. V trimming: 7 bases; J trimming: 0 bases; junction bases outside the gene matches: 7. CDR3 DNA sequence: TGTGCCAGCACCCGAAGGACAGGGACGAACACCGGGGAGCTGTTTTTT. Protein product: CASTRRTGTNTGELFF.

The V call is TRBV7-4, the J call TRBJ2-3; no clear D gene. The CDR3 loop spans 18 amino acids. CDR1 and CDR2 (germline): SGHVT, SQSDAQ. The V gene lost 1 base and the J gene lost 2 bases, with 19 bases spanning the gap. CDR3 sequence (DNA): TGTGCCAGCAGCTTAGTGTGGCAACGAGAGCTCCCCACAGATACGCAGTATTTT. Translation gives CASSLVWQRELPTDTQYF. The full variable domain, rest sourced from reference TRBV7-4 and TRBJ2-3, is GAGVSQSPRYKVAKRGRDVALRCDSISGHVTLYWYRQTLGQGSEVLTYSQSDAQRDKSGRPSGRFSAERPERSVSTLKIQRTEQGDSAVYLCASSLVWQRELPTDTQYFGPGTRLTVL.

In this sample, this clonotype turned up many times. This chain links TRBV7-2 with TRBJ2-1; 13 bases fit TRBD2. The CDR3 is 20 amino acids. V lost 2 bases and J lost 1; bases outside the gene matches: 11. Germline V gene data show CDR1 as SGHTA and CDR2 as FQGNSA. The CDR3 here is CASSLRRTSGRSGSYNEQFF. In DNA, the CDR3 is TGTGCCAGCAGCTTACGGCGGACTAGCGGGAGAAGTGGTTCCTACAATGAGCAGTTCTTC.

In regard to this clonotype: The junction departs from the called germline gene at one end, perhaps through a read error. The V call is TRBV12-3 or TRBV12-4, the J call TRBJ1-2; a weak D match, TRBD1 (6 bases). The CDR3 length is 11 residues. The CDR3: CASSFLGGIAF. In DNA form, the CDR3 reads TGTGCCAGCAGTTTTTTGGGGGGCATCGCCTTC.

The sample holds many counts of this clonotype. The V gene is TRBV7-2, the J gene TRBJ2-5; a weak D match, TRBD1 (5 bases). V gave up 6 bases and J gave up 4 bases, with 18 bases separating them. The V gene's germline CDR1 is SGHTA and CDR2 FQGNSA. The CDR3 extends over 15 amino acids. The CDR3 sequence is CASRRTTTTGETQYF. The CDR3 nucleotides are TGTGCCAGCAGGCGGACAACAACGACGGGAGAGACCCAGTACTTC.

This clonotype has just one count. The chain links TRBV4-3 to TRBJ2-1; D may be TRBD1 (6 bases). V lost 5 bases, J lost 2 bases, and 13 bases lay in between. The CDR3 covers 15 residues. Germline assignment: CDR1 LGHNA and CDR2 YSLEER. Here the CDR3 DNA reads TGCGCCAGCAGCGTCAACAGGGTCCCCTACAATGAGCAGTTCTTC. Protein: CASSVNRVPYNEQFF.

This CDR3 reads CASSFVGLAHNEQFF. The CDR3 DNA reads TGTGCCAGCAGCTTCGTAGGACTGGCTCACAATGAGCAGTTCTTC. This chain connects TRBV7-9 to TRBJ2-1, with D tentatively TRBD2 (5 bases). Germline CDR1 and CDR2: SEHNR and FQNEAQ (reference sequence). The CDR3 covers 15 residues. Trimming left V 3 bases short and J 5 bases short, with 14 bases between. The complete variable domain, with remaining parts taken from reference TRBV7-9 and TRBJ2-1, reads DTGVSQNPRHKITKRGQNVTFRCDPISEHNRLYWYRQTLGQGPEFLTYFQNEAQLEKSRLLSDRFSAERPKGSFSTLEIQRTEQGDSAMYLCASSFVGLAHNEQFFGPGTRLTVL.

This clonotype was counted ten times or more. The gene calls are TRBV6-1 and TRBJ2-3, with 12 nucleotides matching TRBD2. Trimming took 0 bases from V and 3 from J; bases not matched to a gene: 1. CDR3 length: 16 residues. Germline CDR1 reads MNHNS; CDR2 reads SASEGT. This CDR3 reads CASSEALAGGTDTQYF. As DNA, the CDR3 is TGTGCCAGCAGTGAAGCGCTAGCGGGAGGGACAGATACGCAGTATTTT.

The DNA for the CDR3 is TGTGCCAGCAGTTATGAACTAGCCTCCTACGAGCAGTACGTC. This codes for CASSYELASYEQYV. The rearrangement joins TRBV7-2 to TRBJ2-7; weak D call: TRBD2 (6 bases). Deletions cut 6 bases from V and 0 bases from J, with 12 bases between. Germline CDR1 is SGHTA and CDR2 is FQGNSA. This CDR3 spans 14 amino acids.

In its sample, this clonotype was seen many times. V gene TRBV7-2 combines with J gene TRBJ2-7; no firm D call. Germline assignment: CDR1 SGHTA and CDR2 FQGNSA. Trimming took 5 bases from V and 7 from J, leaving 15 bases between them. The CDR3 is 13 amino acids. The CDR3 nucleotides are TGTGCCAGCAGCGAAACTCTAGGTGGGGAGCAGTACGTC. This codes for CASSETLGGEQYV.

In its sample, this clonotype was seen a few times. The chain uses TRBV6-2 or TRBV6-3 and TRBJ2-3; the D is unclear. Per the germline V gene, CDR1 is MNHEY and CDR2 is SVGEGT. V lost 1 base and J 12 bases, leaving 11 bases between the germline ends. The CDR3 contains 12 residues. The DNA of the CDR3 is TGTGCCAGCAGTTACTTCCAGTCTTCCCAGTATTTT. This translates into CASSYFQSSQYF.